This T cell receptor (beta chain) was found in a study of cytomegalovirus exposure and HLA in healthy donors. On this clone: Its antigen is unknown.

Findings and caveats of the study: In an earlier analysis, about 87% or about 30%: the productive usage of most TCR beta V segments.

Researchers ran the PCR with 60 Vbeta and 13 Jbeta primers. The assay was immunoSEQ multiplex PCR, and TCRdb's table has in-frame clones only and misses some. The sample shows about 170,000 clones, roughly 67% of them seen only once. Sequences were obtained from PBMCs. This TCR came from a woman under 30 in good health and CMV-seropositive.

The CDR3 DNA is TGTGCCAGCAGCACGAACAGGGGGAATTCACCCCTCCACTTT. Its protein is CASSTNRGNSPLHF. This chain links TRBV21-1 with TRBJ1-6; the table's D call of TRBD1 was not tested on the DNA. TRBV21-1 is designated a pseudogene. The CDR3 length is 14 residues.